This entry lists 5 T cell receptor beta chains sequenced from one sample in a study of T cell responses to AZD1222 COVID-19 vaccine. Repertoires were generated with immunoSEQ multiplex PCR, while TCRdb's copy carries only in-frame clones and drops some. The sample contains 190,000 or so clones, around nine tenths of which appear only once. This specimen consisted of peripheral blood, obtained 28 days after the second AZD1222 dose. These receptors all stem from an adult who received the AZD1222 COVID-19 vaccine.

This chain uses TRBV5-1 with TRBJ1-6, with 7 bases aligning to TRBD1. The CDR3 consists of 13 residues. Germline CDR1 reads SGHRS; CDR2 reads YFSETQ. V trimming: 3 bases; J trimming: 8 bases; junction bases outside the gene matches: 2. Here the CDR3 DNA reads TGCGCCAGCAGCTGGGGGACAGATTCACCCCTCCACTTT. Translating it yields CASSWGTDSPLHF.

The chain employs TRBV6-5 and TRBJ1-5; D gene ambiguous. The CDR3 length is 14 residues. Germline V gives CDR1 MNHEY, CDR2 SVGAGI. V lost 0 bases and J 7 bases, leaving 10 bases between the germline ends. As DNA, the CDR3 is TGTGCCAGCAGTTACTCGGGAGGGATACAGCCCCAGCATTTT. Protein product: CASSYSGGIQPQHF.

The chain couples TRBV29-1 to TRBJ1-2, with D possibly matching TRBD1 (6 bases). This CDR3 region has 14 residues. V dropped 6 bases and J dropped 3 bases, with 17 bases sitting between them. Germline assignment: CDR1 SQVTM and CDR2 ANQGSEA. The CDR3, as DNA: TGCAGCGTAGTCACAGGGATTTTGGACTATGGCTACACCTTC. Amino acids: CSVVTGILDYGYTF.

The CDR3 sequence: CASRETGTEAFF. In DNA form, the CDR3 reads TGTGCCAGCAGAGAGACAGGCACTGAAGCTTTCTTT. The chain couples TRBV6-6 to TRBJ1-1; a weak D match, TRBD1 (6 bases). This CDR3 has 12 amino acids. Germline assignment: CDR1 MNHNY and CDR2 SVGAGI (reference sequence). Trimming took off 6 bases at V and 4 bases at J, with 9 bases between the two ends.

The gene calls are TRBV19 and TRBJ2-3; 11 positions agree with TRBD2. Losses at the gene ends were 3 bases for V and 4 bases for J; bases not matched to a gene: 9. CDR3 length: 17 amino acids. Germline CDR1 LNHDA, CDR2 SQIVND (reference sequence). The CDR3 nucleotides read TGTGCCAGTAGTATTCGGTCGCTTAGCGGGAGGGCAGATACGCAGTATTTT. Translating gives CASSIRSLSGRADTQYF.